This TCR beta chain comes out of a study of blood T cell repertoires in COVID-19 (dated by TCRdb to 2018 to 2020). In the study overall: Samples covering the acute and convalescent phases of COVID-19 were provided by collaborators in the United States, Italy and Spain. The material from the prospective study consisted of cDNA or gDNA derived from T cells, B-cell-depleted T cells, or PBMCs. The dataset comprised deeply sampled blood TCRbeta repertoires from subjects exposed to, actively infected with, or recovered from COVID-19. A freely available public database, intended as a resource for researchers studying the immune response to SARS-CoV-2, is where the repertoires were released. Samples came from the ongoing ImmuneRACE study (first 160 participants) plus 1,254 subjects from 6 global collaborators. Nearly every sample came with metadata listing a de-identified subject ID, COVID-19 status, age in years and sex. Where available, HLA class I and class II types were obtained from metadata supplied by the sample provider rather than from assay-based typing. Findings and caveats that apply to the study as a whole: The quantity of clinical and demographic metadata differed by source and by participant and was supplied without curation.

One collaborating source in Seattle enrolled patients during active infection and followed them longitudinally through the course of disease. Whole blood was collected in K2EDTA tubes by collaborating institutions according to the institutions' own protocols. For TCRbeta analysis, collaborator samples were shipped as frozen whole blood, as isolated PBMCs, or as DNA extracted from either sample type. Concerning this clone itself: The specificity of this receptor is unknown. No quality values exist for individual bases; no much larger clone is one base distant.

TCRbeta CDR3 regions were amplified from genomic DNA using the immunoSEQ Assay, a bias-controlled multiplex PCR. On the authors' methods: The number of nucleated cells in each sample was estimated from the amplification of reference gene primers within the assay. To quantify the absolute abundance of each unique TCRbeta CDR3 rearrangement, sequence reads were collapsed and filtered. Productive Simpson clonality was computed per sample as the square root of Simpson's diversity index over productive rearrangements. The clones in this table, taken by TCRdb from immuneACCESS, are in-frame only. Not every clone is retained; where verified, under half of the shortfall comes from an unresolved V gene, and the cause of the rest is unknown. V, J and clone size were drawn from that table, and D and trimming were deduced from the DNA. The sample records 230,000 or so clones, roughly 79% of which are singletons. The ten largest clones add up to around 7.5% of the sample.

The source is a woman older than 75 with COVID-19, enrolled during active disease. Source material: peripheral blood.

The sequenced DNA is TGTGCCAGTAAAGAATGGGGGGTCGACAGCAATCAGCCCCAGCATTTT. This gives the protein CASKEWGVDSNQPQHF. The chain was built from TRBV19 and TRBJ1-5; TRBD1 is possibly the D segment (5 matching bases). According to the germline V gene (reference sequence), CDR1 reads LNHDA and CDR2 reads SQIVND. The CDR3, cysteine through phenylalanine, is 16 amino acids long. Only the CDR3 part of the read is kept: 48 bases, read in frame from the first base. V loses 7 bases of germline sequence and J loses 1 base, and the interval between the two ends is 17 bases.